This T cell receptor beta chain derives from a study of T cells in Graves' hyperthyroidism and ophthalmopathy. This clonotype has a count of ten or more. Amplified TCR beta CDR3 regions came from RNA transcripts. HTBI primers were employed in a first-round RT-PCR of the TCR CDR3. Each CDR3 protein gets one entry after TCRdb re-called the multiplex PCR reads with MiXCR. Of about 400,000 distinct CDR3 sequences in the sample, about 15% were seen once. Germline CDR1 reads MNHNS; CDR2 reads SASEGT. The V end lost 0 bases, the J end lost 6 bases, and 14 bases lay between the germline ends. The CDR3 consists of 15 residues.

V usage is TRBV6-1 and J usage is TRBJ2-5; no clear D gene. The sequence was obtained from a woman between 25 and 40 years old with Graves' hyperthyroidism. What was sequenced was blood. The CDR3 region has the DNA TGTGCCAGCAGTGAAGCGCCAAACAACTCGAAGACCCAGTACTTC. Translated: CASSEAPNNSKTQYF.